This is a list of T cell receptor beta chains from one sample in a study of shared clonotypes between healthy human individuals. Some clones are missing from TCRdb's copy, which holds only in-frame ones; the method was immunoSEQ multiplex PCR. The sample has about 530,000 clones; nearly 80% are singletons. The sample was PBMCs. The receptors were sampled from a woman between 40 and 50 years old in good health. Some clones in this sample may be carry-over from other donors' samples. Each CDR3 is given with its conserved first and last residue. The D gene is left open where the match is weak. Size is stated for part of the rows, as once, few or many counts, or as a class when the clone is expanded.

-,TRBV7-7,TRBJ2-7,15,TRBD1,CASSPSGTGTGEQYF,TGTGCTAGCAGCCCGTCCGGGACAGGGACGGGGGAGCAGTACTTC
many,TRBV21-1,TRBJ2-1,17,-,CASSKAPLTLAGVEQFF,TGTGCCAGCAGCAAAGCCCCACTTACGCTAGCGGGAGTTGAGCAGTTCTTC
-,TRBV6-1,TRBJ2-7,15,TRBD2,CASTDQASGSDEQYF,TGTGCCAGCACCGACCAGGCTAGCGGGAGCGACGAGCAGTACTTC
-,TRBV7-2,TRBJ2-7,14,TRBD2,CASSRGVAGREQYF,TGTGCCAGCAGCCGCGGGGTAGCGGGACGCGAGCAGTACTTC
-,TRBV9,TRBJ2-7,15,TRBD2,CASSVGLAGVGEQYF,TGTGCCAGCAGCGTGGGACTAGCGGGAGTCGGTGAGCAGTACTTC
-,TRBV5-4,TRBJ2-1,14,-,CASSWHDSYNEQFF,TGTGCCAGCAGCTGGCATGATTCCTACAATGAGCAGTTCTTC
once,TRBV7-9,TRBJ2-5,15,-,CASSPVDRAQETQYF,TGTGCCAGCAGCCCCGTAGACAGAGCCCAAGAGACCCAGTACTTC
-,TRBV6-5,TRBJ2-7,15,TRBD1,CASSHLRQGKYEQYF,TGTGCCAGCAGTCACCTCCGACAGGGGAAGTACGAGCAGTACTTC
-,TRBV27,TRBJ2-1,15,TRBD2,CASSPGTSGINEQFF,TGTGCCAGCAGCCCGGGGACTAGCGGGATCAATGAGCAGTTCTTC
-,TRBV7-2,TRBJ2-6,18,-,CASSLGAGLSSGANVLTF,TGTGCCAGCAGCTTAGGGGCAGGATTAAGCTCTGGGGCCAACGTCCTGACTTTC
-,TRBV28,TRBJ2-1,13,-,CASNEGAENEQFF,TGTGCCAGCAATGAGGGAGCGGAAAATGAGCAGTTCTTC
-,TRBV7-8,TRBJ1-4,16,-,CASSQGQRATNEKLFF,TGTGCCAGCAGCCAAGGACAGAGGGCAACTAATGAAAAACTGTTTTTT
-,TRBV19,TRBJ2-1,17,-,CASSSTSHRGFINEQFF,TGTGCCAGTAGTTCGACGTCACATCGGGGATTCATAAATGAGCAGTTCTTC
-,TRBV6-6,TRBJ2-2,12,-,CASSLDHLKLFF,TGTGCCAGCAGTCTTGACCACCTTAAGCTGTTTTTT
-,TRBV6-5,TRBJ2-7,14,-,CASKLGSATYEQYF,TGTGCCAGCAAGCTCGGTTCGGCCACTTACGAGCAGTACTTC
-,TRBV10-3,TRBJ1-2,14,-,CAISESWEGGGYTF,TGTGCCATCAGTGAGTCTTGGGAGGGTGGTGGCTACACCTTC
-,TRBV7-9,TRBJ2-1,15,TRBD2,CASSQRTSGSDEQFF,TGTGCCAGCAGCCAAAGGACTAGCGGAAGCGATGAGCAGTTCTTC
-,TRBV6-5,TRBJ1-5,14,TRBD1,CASTPTGGGQPQHF,TGTGCCAGCACCCCGACAGGGGGAGGACAGCCCCAGCATTTT
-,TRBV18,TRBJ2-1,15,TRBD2,CASSPTSGKYNEQFF,TGTGCCAGCTCACCTACTAGCGGAAAATACAATGAGCAGTTCTTC
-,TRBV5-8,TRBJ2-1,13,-,CASSLAGVGEQFF,TGTGCCAGCAGCTTGGCAGGGGTTGGTGAGCAGTTCTTC
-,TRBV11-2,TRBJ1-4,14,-,CASRLQATNEKLFF,TGTGCCAGCAGATTACAGGCAACTAATGAAAAACTGTTTTTT
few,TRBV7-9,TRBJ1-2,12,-,CASALGREGYTF,TGTGCCAGCGCTCTCGGGCGGGAGGGCTACACCTTC
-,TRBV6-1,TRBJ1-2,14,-,CASTRSAPGDGYTF,TGTGCCTCAACCCGGTCCGCGCCGGGGGATGGCTACACCTTC
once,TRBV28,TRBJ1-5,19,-,CASSLGGSGLWYPNQPQHF,TGTGCCAGCAGCCTCGGCGGTTCGGGACTTTGGTACCCCAATCAGCCCCAGCATTTT
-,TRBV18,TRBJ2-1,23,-,CASSPLSRWTGFRTSEPYNEQFF,TGTGCCAGCTCACCACTCTCCCGCTGGACAGGGTTTCGCACTAGCGAGCCCTACAATGAGCAGTTCTTC
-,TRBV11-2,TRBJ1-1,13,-,CASSLGGVTEAFF,TGTGCCAGCAGCTTAGGGGGGGTCACTGAAGCTTTCTTT
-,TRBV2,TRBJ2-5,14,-,CASNPTTRGETQYF,TGTGCCAGCAACCCTACTACTAGGGGAGAGACCCAGTACTTC
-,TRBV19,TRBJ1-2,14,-,CASSIADTNYGYTF,TGTGCCAGTAGTATTGCAGACACTAACTATGGCTACACCTTC
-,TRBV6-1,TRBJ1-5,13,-,CASSEMGGQPQHF,TGTGCCAGCAGTGAAATGGGCGGTCAGCCCCAGCATTTT
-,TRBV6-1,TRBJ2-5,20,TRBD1,CASSEAYRARGQVDRETQYF,TGTGCCAGCAGTGAAGCTTATAGGGCGAGGGGGCAAGTTGATCGAGAGACCCAGTACTTC
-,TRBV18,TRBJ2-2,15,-,CASSPLTFEAGELFF,TGTGCCAGCTCACCACTGACTTTTGAGGCCGGGGAGCTGTTTTTT
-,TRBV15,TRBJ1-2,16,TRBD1,CATSSPTTRGPYGYTF,TGTGCCACCAGCAGCCCTACGACGAGGGGGCCGTATGGCTACACCTTC
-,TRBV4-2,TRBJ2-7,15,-,CASSQAQRASYEQYF,TGTGCCAGCAGCCAAGCCCAGCGGGCCTCCTACGAGCAGTACTTC
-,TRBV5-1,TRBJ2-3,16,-,CASSPTPPTHTDTQYF,TGCGCCAGCAGCCCCACGCCCCCGACTCACACAGATACGCAGTATTTT
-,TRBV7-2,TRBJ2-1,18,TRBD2,CARNMRGREGLAYNEQFF,TGTGCCAGAAACATGCGTGGGAGGGAGGGCCTCGCCTACAATGAGCAGTTCTTC
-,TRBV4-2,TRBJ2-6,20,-,CASSQDPDGEVPSGANVLTF,TGTGCCAGCAGCCAAGATCCAGACGGGGAGGTCCCCTCTGGGGCCAACGTCCTGACTTTC
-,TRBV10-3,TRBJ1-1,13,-,CAISADMSTEAFF,TGTGCCATCAGTGCCGATATGTCAACCGAAGCTTTCTTT
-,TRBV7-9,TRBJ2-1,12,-,CASSLVRGRQFF,TGTGCCAGCAGCTTAGTCAGGGGTAGGCAGTTCTTC
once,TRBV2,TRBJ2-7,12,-,CASSATLYEQYF,TGTGCCAGCAGCGCGACCCTATACGAGCAGTACTTC
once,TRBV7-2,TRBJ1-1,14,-,CASSLVGGNTEAFF,TGTGCCAGCAGCTTAGTGGGGGGGAACACTGAAGCTTTCTTT
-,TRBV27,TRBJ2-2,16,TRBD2,CASSLSAGPNTGELFF,TGTGCCAGCAGTCTCTCAGCGGGACCAAACACCGGGGAGCTGTTTTTT
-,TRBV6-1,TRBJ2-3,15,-,CASQVSGRGTDTQYF,TGTGCCTCCCAAGTATCGGGAAGGGGGACAGATACGCAGTATTTT
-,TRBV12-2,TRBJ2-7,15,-,CASRLEPSGTYEQYF,TGTGCAAGTCGCTTAGAACCTAGCGGGACGTACGAGCAGTACTTC